The 28 T cell receptor beta chains reported below all come from one sample, sequenced in a study of blood T cell repertoires in COVID-19. TCRdb keeps only in-frame clones here, not all; method: immunoSEQ multiplex PCR. The sample carries approximately 190,000 clones, approximately 84% recorded once. The material sequenced was peripheral blood. The receptors were sampled from a human donor with acute or convalescent COVID-19. The donor label of this sample is uncertain.

The CDR3, as DNA: TGTGCCAGCAGCCAAGATGTAACGTTAGCGGGAAACGAGCAGTACTTC. Residues: CASSQDVTLAGNEQYF. This chain uses TRBV3-1 (or the pseudogene TRBV3-2) with TRBJ2-7, with 8 bases that match TRBD2. J lost 5 bases, V lost 0 bases, and 9 bases had no gene match. The CDR3 has 16 amino acids. Germline V gene sequence: CDR1 LGHDT, CDR2 YNNKEL (reference sequence).

This chain joins TRBV5-4 and TRBJ1-1, with 9 bases lining up with TRBD1. Germline CDR1 SGHNT, CDR2 YYREEE (reference sequence). The CDR3 extends over 15 amino acids. V lost 4 bases to trimming and J lost 8 bases; unmatched junction nucleotides: 12. The DNA of the CDR3 is TGTGCCAGCAGCCCGTCCCGGGACAGGGCAAGAGAAGCTTTCTTT. Protein sequence: CASSPSRDRAREAFF.

The chain recombines TRBV9 with TRBJ2-1; tentative D call: TRBD1 (6 bases). This CDR3 is built from 15 residues. V was shortened by 0 bases and J by 2 bases, with 9 bases between the two germline ends. Germline CDR1 is SGDLS and CDR2 is YYNGEE. The CDR3 loop is CASSVEDRTYNEQFF. CDR3 nucleotides: TGTGCCAGCAGCGTAGAGGACAGAACCTACAATGAGCAGTTCTTC.

The chain recombines TRBV6-6 with TRBJ2-1; 7 bases match TRBD1. Trimming cost V 6 bases and J 7 bases; bases outside gene matches: 9. Germline CDR1 reads MNHNY; CDR2 reads SVGAGI (reference sequence). CDR3 length equals 14 residues. Here the CDR3 reads CASSRGTDRNEQFF. For the CDR3, the DNA is TGTGCCAGCAGCAGAGGGACAGATCGTAATGAGCAGTTCTTC.

The J gene is TRBJ2-1, the V gene TRBV7-8, with TRBD2 identical over 7 bases. Germline values: CDR1 SGHVS, CDR2 FQNEAQ. The CDR3 covers 18 residues. Trimming removed 7 bases from V and 7 bases from J; junction bases left unmatched: 22. In DNA, the CDR3 is TGTGCCAGCACCCCCTTGGGGGGGTCGGGCGGGAGTAGGAATGAGCAGTTCTTC. It specifies CASTPLGGSGGSRNEQFF.

In its sample, this clone was seen once. This chain joins TRBV27 and TRBJ2-1; TRBD2 agrees at 13 bases. The CDR3 sequence is 17 residues long. J was trimmed by 6 bases and V by 5 bases; bases with no gene match: 10. Germline values: CDR1 MNHEY, CDR2 SMNVEV (reference sequence). The CDR3 protein is CASSPRRLAGGLNEQFF. For the CDR3, the DNA is TGTGCCAGCAGTCCCCGCCGACTAGCGGGAGGTCTCAATGAGCAGTTCTTC.

This clone has only a few counts. The chain has TRBV5-1 and TRBJ2-3; TRBD2 agrees at 11 bases. There are 19 residues in the CDR3. V shed 0 bases and J 0 bases; nucleotides not matched to a gene: 9. Germline V gene lookup returns CDR1 SGHRS and CDR2 YFSETQ. CDR3 coding DNA: TGCGCCAGCAGCTTGGCAACTAGCGGGAGAAGAAAAAGCACAGATACGCAGTATTTT. It codes for CASSLATSGRRKSTDTQYF. Full variable domain (missing parts from reference TRBV5-1 and TRBJ2-3): KAGVTQTPRYLIKTRGQQVTLSCSPISGHRSVSWYQQTPGQGLQFLFEYFSETQRNKGNFPGRFSGRQFSNSRSEMNVSTLELGDSALYLCASSLATSGRRKSTDTQYFGPGTRLTVL.

The rearrangement joins TRBV19 to TRBJ2-1, with 8 bases aligning to TRBD2. The V segment lost 6 bases and the J segment 3 bases; nucleotides outside the gene matches: 10. This CDR3 spans 16 amino acids. Germline CDR1 and CDR2: LNHDA and SQIVND (reference sequence). The CDR3 region has the DNA TGTGCCAGTAGGCGTGGTGGCGGGAGGCTCTACAATGAGCAGTTCTTC. Its translation is CASRRGGGRLYNEQFF.

CDR3 sequence (DNA): TGTGCCAGTACCCTCGGGACAGGGGGCGCCTACGAGCAGTACTTC. It yields the protein CASTLGTGGAYEQYF. The chain combines TRBV19 with TRBJ2-7; 12 positions match TRBD1. Germline loops: CDR1 LNHDA, CDR2 SQIVND (reference sequence). The CDR3 sequence is 15 residues long. Trimming at V came to 7 bases and at J to 2 bases, leaving 6 bases not matched to a gene.

The chain links TRBV30 to TRBJ1-5, with a tentative D call TRBD1 (5 bases). The CDR3 runs to 16 residues. Germline values: CDR1 GTSNPN, CDR2 SVGIG (reference sequence). The V gene lost 0 bases and the J gene lost 1 base, with 13 bases spanning the gap. CDR3 coding DNA: TGTGCCTGGAGTGTAAAGGGGCCAGGAAGCAATCAGCCCCAGCATTTT. Translating it yields CAWSVKGPGSNQPQHF.

This clone was detected only once. The chain carries TRBV3-1 (or the pseudogene TRBV3-2) and TRBJ1-6; unclear D gene. The V gene lost 4 bases and the J gene lost 6 bases, with 7 bases spanning the gap. Germline loops: CDR1 LGHDT, CDR2 YNNKEL (reference sequence). The CDR3 sequence is 13 residues long. Here the CDR3 DNA reads TGTGCCAGCAGCCTTGGAGCTAATTCACCCCTCCACTTT. Amino acids: CASSLGANSPLHF.

The chain is built from TRBV27 and TRBJ1-5; possible D gene TRBD1, 5 bases. Trimming took off 4 bases at V and 2 bases at J, with 18 bases between the two ends. This CDR3 contains 17 residues. CDR1 and CDR2 (germline): MNHEY, SMNVEV (reference sequence). CDR3 region: CASSSRTNFFGNQPQHF. Written as DNA, the CDR3 is TGTGCCAGCAGTTCCCGGACAAACTTCTTTGGCAATCAGCCCCAGCATTTT.

The V call is TRBV28, the J call TRBJ1-1; D may be TRBD1 (5 bases). This CDR3 is built from 15 residues. Trimming took off 4 bases at V and 2 bases at J, with 14 bases between the two ends. Germline CDR1 reads MDHEN; CDR2 reads SYDVKM. The CDR3 loop is CASSSPTGDNTEAFF. The CDR3, as DNA: TGTGCCAGCAGTTCGCCAACGGGGGACAACACTGAAGCTTTCTTT.

V gene TRBV4-3 combines with J gene TRBJ2-1, with 12 bases fitting TRBD2. Trimming removed 2 bases from V and 5 bases from J; junction bases left unmatched: 7. CDR3 length: 17 amino acids. Germline CDR1 reads LGHNA; CDR2 reads YSLEER. The CDR3 nucleotides are TGCGCCAGCAGCCAAAATCCGGGACTAGCGGGTAACAATGAGCAGTTCTTC. Amino acids: CASSQNPGLAGNNEQFF.

In its sample, this clone was seen a few times. The chain is built from TRBV9 and TRBJ2-2; D is perhaps TRBD2 (6 bases). The V end was cut by 2 bases, the J end by 0 bases, with 11 bases between. The CDR3 consists of 16 residues. The V gene's germline CDR1 is SGDLS and CDR2 YYNGEE. The CDR3 DNA reads as TGTGCCAGCAGCGTTTCCGGGAGTCCGAACACCGGGGAGCTGTTTTTT. This encodes CASSVSGSPNTGELFF.

The rearrangement links TRBV29-1 to TRBJ2-6; TRBD1 matches at 7 bases. V was clipped by 1 base and J by 0 bases; unmatched bases: 9. The CDR3 length is 18 residues. The germline V gene encodes CDR1 SQVTM and CDR2 ANQGSEA. CDR3 sequence reads: CSVEVGQGVLSGANVLTF. The DNA for the CDR3 is TGCAGCGTTGAAGTGGGGCAGGGGGTACTCTCTGGGGCCAACGTCCTGACTTTC.

V is TRBV24-1 and J is TRBJ2-1, with 8 bases identical to TRBD2. The CDR3 extends over 16 amino acids. Germline CDR1 KGHDR, CDR2 SFDVKD. Trimming took 3 bases from V and 4 from J; bases not matched to a gene: 7. This chain's CDR3 is CATSDSLAGAYNEQFF. DNA for the CDR3: TGTGCCACCAGTGATAGCCTAGCGGGTGCTTACAATGAGCAGTTCTTC.

V is TRBV2 and J is TRBJ2-1; 8 bases agree with TRBD2. The CDR3 is 15 residues long. V dropped 4 bases and J dropped 0; count of bases not matched to a gene: 2. The V gene's germline CDR1 is SNHLY and CDR2 FYNNEI. For the CDR3, the DNA is TGTGCCAGCAGTGGAAGCGGGAGCTCCTACAATGAGCAGTTCTTC. It specifies CASSGSGSSYNEQFF. Together with reference TRBV2 and TRBJ2-1, the CDR3 gives the full variable domain: EPEVTQTPSHQVTQMGQEVILRCVPISNHLYFYWYRQILGQKVEFLVSFYNNEISEKSEIFDDQFSVERPDGSNFTLKIRSTKLEDSAMYFCASSGSGSSYNEQFFGPGTRLTVL.

This clone has just one count. DNA of the CDR3: TGCAGCGTTGGCGGGCAGGCCTACAATGAGCAGTTCTTC. Amino acids: CSVGGQAYNEQFF. The chain recombines TRBV29-1 with TRBJ2-1; D might be TRBD2 (5 bases). This CDR3 is 13 amino acids long. Deletions cut 4 bases from V and 2 bases from J, with 9 bases between. From germline, CDR1 is SQVTM and CDR2 ANQGSEA.

This chain links TRBV7-6 with TRBJ1-1; D gene ambiguous. The V and J ends lost 5 bases and 6 bases respectively, with 10 bases between them. The germline gives CDR1 SGHVS, CDR2 FNYEAQ. The length of the CDR3 is 12 residues. The CDR3 nucleotides read TGTGCCAGCAGCCAAATGAGGGCTGAAGCTTTCTTT. Its protein is CASSQMRAEAFF. Using reference TRBV7-6 and TRBJ1-1 for the parts outside the CDR3, the full variable domain is GAGVSQSPRYKVTKRGQDVALRCDPISGHVSLYWYRQALGQGPEFLTYFNYEAQQDKSGLPNDRFSAERPEGSISTLTIQRTEQRDSAMYRCASSQMRAEAFFGQGTRLTVV.

The chain uses TRBV5-4 and TRBJ2-3; D may be TRBD1 (6 bases). CDR1 is SGHNT and CDR2 is YYREEE in the germline V gene (reference sequence). This CDR3 is 15 amino acids long. Trimming pared 3 bases from V and 2 bases from J, leaving 13 bases between. For the CDR3, the DNA is TGTGCCAGCAGCTCCTACAGGGAAACCACAGATACGCAGTATTTT. Its protein product is CASSSYRETTDTQYF.

The V call is TRBV2, the J call TRBJ1-4, with unresolved D. V lost 0 bases to trimming and J lost 6 bases, with 8 bases between them. This CDR3 has 14 amino acids. CDR1 and CDR2 (germline): SNHLY, FYNNEI. Here the CDR3 reads CASSEAFQYEKLFF. Here the CDR3 DNA reads TGTGCCAGCAGTGAAGCGTTTCAATATGAAAAACTGTTTTTT.

This chain uses TRBV7-2 with TRBJ2-5, with 9 bases that match TRBD2. Germline CDR1 reads SGHTA; CDR2 reads FQGNSA. This CDR3 is 18 amino acids long. Losses at the gene ends were 1 base for V and 5 bases for J; bases not matched to a gene: 14. CDR3 in amino acids: CASSLGSLAGGPGETQYF. The DNA of the CDR3 is TGTGCCAGCAGCTTAGGTTCCCTTGCGGGAGGGCCTGGGGAGACCCAGTACTTC. Variable domain in full (rest from reference TRBV7-2 and TRBJ2-5): GAGVSQSPSNKVTEKGKDVELRCDPISGHTALYWYRQSLGQGLEFLIYFQGNSAPDKSGLPSDRFSAERTGGSVSTLTIQRTQQEDSAVYLCASSLGSLAGGPGETQYFGPGTRLLVL.

This chain connects TRBV5-1 to TRBJ2-1; 12 bases are a match to TRBD2. Looked up from germline, CDR1 is SGHRS and CDR2 is YFSETQ. V lost 4 bases and J lost 5; bases outside the gene matches: 4. The CDR3 is made up of 15 amino acids. The CDR3 DNA sequence: TGCGCCAGCAGCCTAAGGACTAGCGGGGACAATGAGCAGTTCTTC. Translation gives CASSLRTSGDNEQFF.

The chain couples TRBV28 to TRBJ2-7; TRBD2 matches 8 bases. CDR3 length: 14 amino acids. The germline V gene encodes CDR1 MDHEN and CDR2 SYDVKM. The J segment lost 6 bases and the V segment lost 2 bases, leaving 6 bases of the junction unmatched. CDR3 in DNA: TGTGCCAGCAGTTTAGCGGGGGGACCCCGCGAGCAGTACTTC. Protein product: CASSLAGGPREQYF.

The table lists this clone with a few counts. CDR3 amino acids: CASSLGPSYEQYF. The DNA for the CDR3 is TGTGCCAGCAGTTTAGGGCCCTCCTACGAGCAGTACTTC. V gene TRBV27 combines with J gene TRBJ2-7; D is ambiguous. Trimming removed 2 bases at V and 0 bases at J, with 5 bases between. The CDR3 totals 13 residues. Germline assignment: CDR1 MNHEY and CDR2 SMNVEV (reference sequence).

The V call is TRBV6-5, the J call TRBJ1-2, with D possibly matching TRBD1 (5 bases). V was clipped by 6 bases and J by 6 bases, with 20 bases between them. CDR3 length equals 15 residues. The germline V gene has CDR1 MNHEY and CDR2 SVGAGI. CDR3 residues: CASSPYNRGGDGYTF. In DNA, the CDR3 is TGTGCCAGCAGCCCCTATAATAGGGGCGGAGATGGCTACACCTTC.

The chain uses TRBV7-3 and TRBJ2-3, with 13 bases matching TRBD2. The CDR3 is 15 amino acids. J was trimmed by 6 bases and V by 4 bases; bases with no gene match: 4. Germline CDR1 and CDR2: SGHTA and FQGTGA. The CDR3 nucleotides are TGTGCCAGCAGCTCGACTAGCGGGAGGTTCGATACGCAGTATTTT. Protein: CASSSTSGRFDTQYF.